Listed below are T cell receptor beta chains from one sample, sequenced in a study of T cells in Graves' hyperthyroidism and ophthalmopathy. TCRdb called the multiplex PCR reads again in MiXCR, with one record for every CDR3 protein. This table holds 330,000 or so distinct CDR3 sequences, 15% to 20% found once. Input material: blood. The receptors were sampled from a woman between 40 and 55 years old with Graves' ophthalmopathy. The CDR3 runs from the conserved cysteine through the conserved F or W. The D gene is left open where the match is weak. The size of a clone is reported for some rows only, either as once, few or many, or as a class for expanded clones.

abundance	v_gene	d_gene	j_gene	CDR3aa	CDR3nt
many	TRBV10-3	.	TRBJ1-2	CATIDDGSSTIGGYTF	TGTGCCACCATCGATGATGGGTCCAGTACTATTGGTGGCTACACCTTC
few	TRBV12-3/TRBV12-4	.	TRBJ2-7	CASSPAGSGTSPYF	TGTGCCAGCAGCCCGGCCGGGTCAGGGACCTCTCCGTACTTC
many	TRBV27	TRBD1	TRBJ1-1	CASTPTGGVSEAFF	TGTGCCAGCACCCCCACAGGGGGCGTCTCTGAAGCTTTCTTT
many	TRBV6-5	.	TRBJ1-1	CASSYPSTEAFF	TGTGCCAGCAGTTACCCTAGCACTGAAGCTTTCTTT
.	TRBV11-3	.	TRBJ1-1	CASSLDSRSDTEAFF	TGTGCCAGCAGCTTAGACTCCAGGTCTGACACTGAAGCCTTCTTT
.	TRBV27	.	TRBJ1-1	CASSPQGPHKNTEAFF	TGTGCCAGCAGTCCCCAGGGCCCACACAAGAACACTGAAGCTTTCTTT
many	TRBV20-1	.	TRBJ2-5	CSALPEETQYF	TGCAGTGCCCTCCCAGAGGAGACCCAGTACTTC
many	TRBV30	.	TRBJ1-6	CAWSRDLVSEALHF	TGTGCCTGGAGTAGAGACTTGGTCTCCGAGGCCCTCCACTTT
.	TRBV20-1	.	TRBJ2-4	CSATGLLQNIQYF	TGCAGTGCGACCGGACTACTACAAAACATTCAGTACTTC
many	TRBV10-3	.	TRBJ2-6	CAISEVGLASRGGANVLTF	TGTGCCATCAGTGAAGTTGGGCTGGCTAGCCGGGGGGGGGCCAACGTCCTGACTTTC
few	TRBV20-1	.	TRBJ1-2	CGTWDGYTF	TGCGGGACATGGGATGGCTACACCTTC
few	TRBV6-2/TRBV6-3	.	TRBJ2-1	CASTDSYNEQFF	TGTGCCAGCACAGACTCGTACAATGAGCAGTTCTTC
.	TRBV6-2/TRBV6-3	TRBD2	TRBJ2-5	CASGTSGSQETQYF	TGTGCCAGCGGTACTAGCGGGTCCCAAGAGACCCAGTACTTC
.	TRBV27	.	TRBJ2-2	CASSSYANTGELFF	TGTGCCAGCAGTTCCTATGCGAACACCGGGGAGCTGTTTTTT
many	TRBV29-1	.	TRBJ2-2	CSVVSNTGELFF	TGCAGCGTTGTTTCCAACACCGGGGAGCTGTTTTTT
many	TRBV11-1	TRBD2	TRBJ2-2	CASSYGLAGGGTGELFF	TGTGCCAGCAGCTACGGACTAGCGGGAGGTGGGACCGGGGAGCTGTTTTTT
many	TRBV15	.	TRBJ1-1	CATSSSETNTEAFF	TGTGCCACCAGCAGTTCGGAAACGAACACTGAAGCTTTCTTT
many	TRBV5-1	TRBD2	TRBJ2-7	CASSPIRLAGTYEQYF	TGCGCCAGCAGCCCGATAAGACTAGCGGGGACCTACGAGCAGTACTTC
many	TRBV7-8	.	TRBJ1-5	CASSRKGDQPQHF	TGTGCCAGCAGCCGCAAGGGGGATCAGCCCCAGCATTTT
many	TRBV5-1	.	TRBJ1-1	CASSLAGGSQNTEAFF	TGCGCCAGCAGCTTGGCCGGGGGGTCCCAAAACACTGAAGCTTTCTTT
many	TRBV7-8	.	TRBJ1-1	CASSLEGRQIPSNTEAFF	TGTGCCAGCAGCTTAGAAGGTAGACAGATACCTTCGAACACTGAAGCTTTCTTT
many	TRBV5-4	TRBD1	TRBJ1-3	CASSSSGTGIGRDTIYF	TGTGCCAGCAGCTCGTCCGGGACAGGGATCGGGAGAGACACCATATATTTT
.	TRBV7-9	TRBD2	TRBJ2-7	CASPTGTKAHEQYF	TGTGCCAGCCCCACCGGGACTAAAGCCCACGAGCAGTACTTC
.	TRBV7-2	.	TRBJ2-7	CASNVQSSYEQYF	TGTGCCAGCAACGTTCAGAGCTCCTACGAGCAGTACTTC
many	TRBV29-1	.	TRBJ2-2	CSVARGTNTGELFF	TGCAGCGTGGCCAGGGGAACGAACACCGGGGAGCTGTTTTTT
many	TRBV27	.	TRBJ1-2	CASSFWGDYGYTF	TGTGCCAGCAGTTTTTGGGGTGACTATGGCTACACCTTC
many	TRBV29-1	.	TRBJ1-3	CSVGGLGNTIYF	TGCAGCGTTGGAGGGCTGGGAAACACCATATATTTT
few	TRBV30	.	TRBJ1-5	CAWSSGADQPQHF	TGTGCCTGGAGTTCCGGGGCGGACCAGCCCCAGCATTTT
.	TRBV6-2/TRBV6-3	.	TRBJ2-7	CASSSASFYEQYF	TGTGCCAGCAGTTCAGCTAGTTTTTACGAGCAGTACTTC
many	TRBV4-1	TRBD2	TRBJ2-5	CASSQDKRGTGETQYF	TGCGCCAGCAGCCAAGATAAGCGGGGGACGGGAGAGACCCAGTACTTC
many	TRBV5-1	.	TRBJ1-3	CASSLGLTVNTIYF	TGCGCCAGCAGCTTGGGCTTGACAGTCAACACCATATATTTT
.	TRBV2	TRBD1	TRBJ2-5	CASRLDRAKETQYF	TGTGCCAGCAGACTGGACAGGGCGAAAGAGACCCAGTACTTC
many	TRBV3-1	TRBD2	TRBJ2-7	CASSPQAGDYEQYF	TGTGCCAGCAGCCCCCAAGCGGGAGACTACGAGCAGTACTTC
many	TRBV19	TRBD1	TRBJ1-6	CASTFRPGQENSPLHF	TGTGCCAGTACCTTTCGACCGGGACAGGAGAATTCACCCCTCCACTTT
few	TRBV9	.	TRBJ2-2	CASTNREVTGELFF	TGTGCCAGCACCAACAGGGAGGTCACCGGGGAGCTGTTTTTT
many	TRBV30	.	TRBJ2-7	CAWSVSHTYEQYF	TGTGCCTGGAGTGTATCCCACACCTACGAGCAGTACTTC
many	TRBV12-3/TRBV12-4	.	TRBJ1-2	CASSVQAGGYTF	TGTGCCAGCAGCGTACAGGCAGGCGGCTACACCTTC
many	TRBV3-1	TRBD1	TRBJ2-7	CASSQDGTGGREQYF	TGTGCCAGCAGCCAAGATGGGACAGGGGGCCGCGAGCAGTACTTC
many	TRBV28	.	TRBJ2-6	CASSPLSVRANVLAF	TGTGCCAGCAGTCCCCTGAGTGTTCGAGCCAACGTCCTGGCTTTC
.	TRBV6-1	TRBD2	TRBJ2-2	CASSGGLAGGLDTGELFF	TGTGCCAGCAGTGGGGGGCTAGCGGGAGGGCTGGACACCGGGGAGCTGTTTTTT
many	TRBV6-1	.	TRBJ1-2	CASSDAGIYGYTF	TGTGCCAGCAGTGACGCGGGGATTTATGGCTACACCTTC
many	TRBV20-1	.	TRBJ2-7	CSARQLAGNLNPPYEQYF	TGCAGTGCTAGACAACTAGCAGGGAACTTAAACCCGCCCTACGAGCAGTACTTC
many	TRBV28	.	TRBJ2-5	CASSLQLAEQETQYF	TGTGCCAGCAGTTTACAGCTAGCAGAACAAGAGACCCAGTACTTC